Following are 28 T cell receptor beta chains from one sample sequenced in a study of control samples from healthy donors and cancer patients. Profiling relied on immunoSEQ multiplex PCR, and the TCRdb table lists in-frame clones only, not all of them. The profile covers roughly 370,000 clones, with about 93% appearing a single time and 6% to 7% taken by the ten largest. The sample consisted of PBMCs. All receptors derive from a middle-aged man with head and neck cancer.

The V and J genes are TRBV6-5 and TRBJ1-5, with D hard to call. Per germline, CDR1 MNHEY and CDR2 SVGAGI. Trimming stripped 5 bases from V and 4 bases from J, with 15 bases between. The CDR3 has 15 amino acids. CDR3 region: CASSQDRASNQPQHF. CDR3 bases: TGTGCCAGCAGTCAGGACCGGGCCTCTAATCAGCCCCAGCATTTT.

The chain combines TRBV29-1 with TRBJ1-1; D remains ambiguous. V shed 5 bases and J shed 5 bases, with 15 bases lying between them. This CDR3 region has 13 residues. CDR1 is SQVTM, CDR2 ANQGSEA, per germline. CDR3 DNA sequence: TGCAGCGTTTGGGCGATGGGATTGACTGAAGCTTTCTTT. This gives the protein CSVWAMGLTEAFF.

The chain carries TRBV6-7 and TRBJ1-5, with D uncertain. TRBV6-7 is an ORF, and what it does is uncertain. V was trimmed by 5 bases and J by 5 bases, leaving 7 bases between them. The CDR3 has 12 amino acids. The CDR3 bases are TGTGCCAGCAGTCGCCGTCATCAGCCCCAGCATTTT. Its translation: CASSRRHQPQHF.

There are a few counts of this clone. J is TRBJ1-5 and V is TRBV4-2, with D hard to call. With 0 bases removed from V and 1 base from J, the gap between germline ends came to 4 bases. The CDR3 is made up of 14 amino acids. CDR1 and CDR2 from the germline V gene are LGHNA and YNFKEQ. In DNA form, the CDR3 reads TGTGCCAGCAGCCAAGATAGAAGCAATCAGCCCCAGCATTTT. Amino acid sequence: CASSQDRSNQPQHF.

The chain combines TRBV6-4 with TRBJ1-5; unclear D gene. Trimming took off 3 bases at V and 0 bases at J, with 9 bases between the two ends. Germline lookup yields CDR1 MRHNA and CDR2 SNTAGT. The CDR3 covers 15 residues. The CDR3 DNA follows: TGTGCCAGCAGTGAGGAGTATAATAGCAATCAGCCCCAGCATTTT. Translated: CASSEEYNSNQPQHF.

The V gene is TRBV11-2, the J gene TRBJ2-7; D may be TRBD2 (5 bases). Per the germline V gene, CDR1 is SGHAT and CDR2 is FQNNGV. CDR3 length: 15 amino acids. The V end lost 1 base, the J end lost 0 bases, and 10 bases lay between the germline ends. The CDR3 DNA follows: TGTGCCAGCAGCTTAGGGGCGGGCCACTCCTACGAGCAGTACTTC. The encoded protein is CASSLGAGHSYEQYF.

V usage is TRBV20-1 and J usage is TRBJ2-1, with D uncertain. The CDR3 has 14 amino acids. Germline CDR1 reads DFQATT; CDR2 reads SNEGSKA (reference sequence). V was trimmed by 3 bases and J by 2 bases, leaving 11 bases between them. CDR3 residues: CSASTTAPYNEQFF. CDR3 nucleotides: TGCAGTGCTAGTACGACGGCACCCTACAATGAGCAGTTCTTC.

This chain joins TRBV19 and TRBJ1-4; TRBD1 matches at 7 bases. The germline V gene has CDR1 LNHDA and CDR2 SQIVND (reference sequence). The CDR3 sequence is 13 residues long. V shed 10 bases, J shed 6 bases, and the junction held 8 bases outside the gene matches. DNA of the CDR3: TGTGCCACCACCAGGGGGAGAGATGAAAAACTGTTTTTT. Its translation: CATTRGRDEKLFF.

The rearrangement joins TRBV12-3 or TRBV12-4 to TRBJ1-2; D is ambiguous. The CDR3 contains 13 residues. The V gene lost 6 bases and the J gene lost 4 bases, with 12 bases spanning the gap. CDR3 nucleotide sequence: TGTGCCAGCAGCCTCGAGGTGGGCTATGGCTACACCTTC. Amino acids: CASSLEVGYGYTF.

Only one count was recorded for this clone. This chain links TRBV7-3 with TRBJ2-2; no definite D call. This CDR3 is built from 13 residues. V was clipped by 3 bases and J by 5 bases, with 7 bases between them. The germline CDR1 and CDR2 sequences are SGHTA and FQGTGA. CDR3 region: CASSLIGTGELFF. CDR3 coding DNA: TGTGCCAGCAGCTTGATTGGGACCGGGGAGCTGTTTTTT.

The chain carries TRBV19 and TRBJ2-1, with 13 nucleotides matching TRBD2. Per the germline V gene, CDR1 is LNHDA and CDR2 is SQIVND (reference sequence). J gave up 6 bases and V 7 bases, and 9 bases lay outside the gene matches. CDR3 length: 16 residues. This chain's CDR3 is CASKGPGTSGVNEQFF. The CDR3 DNA is TGTGCCAGTAAAGGCCCCGGGACTAGCGGGGTCAATGAGCAGTTCTTC.

The chain couples TRBV28 to TRBJ2-7; D is ambiguous. The germline V gene encodes CDR1 MDHEN and CDR2 SYDVKM. V lost 3 bases to trimming and J lost 1 base, with 7 bases between them. The CDR3 length is 13 residues. As DNA, the CDR3 is TGTGCCAGCAGTTTGTCCCGATCCTACGAGCAGTACTTC. This gives the protein CASSLSRSYEQYF.

This chain links TRBV10-1 with TRBJ2-2; 7 nucleotides agree with TRBD1. Germline-derived CDR1 and CDR2 are WNHNN and SYGVQD (reference sequence). The CDR3 has 16 amino acids. V shed 5 bases, J shed 2 bases, and the junction held 8 bases outside the gene matches. This chain's CDR3 is CASSRDRRPNTGELFF. In DNA, the CDR3 is TGCGCCAGCAGTCGGGACAGAAGGCCAAACACCGGGGAGCTGTTTTTT.

The chain uses TRBV6-1 and TRBJ2-5; D unclear. The V end lost 3 bases, the J end lost 1 base, and 18 bases lay between the germline ends. The germline CDR1 and CDR2 sequences are MNHNS and SASEGT. The CDR3 spans 17 residues. The CDR3 sequence is CASSDALTGSVQETQYF. CDR3 coding DNA: TGTGCCAGCAGTGATGCCCTAACGGGCAGCGTCCAAGAGACCCAGTACTTC.

The V call is TRBV10-1, the J call TRBJ1-1; weak D call: TRBD1 (5 bases). This CDR3 is 15 amino acids long. CDR1 and CDR2 (germline): WNHNN, SYGVQD (reference sequence). Trimming left V 0 bases short and J 0 bases short, with 8 bases between. The CDR3 here is CASSESRQLNTEAFF. For the CDR3, the DNA is TGCGCCAGCAGTGAGTCCCGACAGTTGAACACTGAAGCTTTCTTT.

The chain combines TRBV7-2 with TRBJ1-4; no firm D call. V was clipped by 5 bases and J by 5 bases, with 9 bases between them. The CDR3 totals 13 residues. CDR1 and CDR2 from the germline V gene are SGHTA and FQGNSA. The chain's CDR3 is CASSLGVNEKLFF. The CDR3 nucleotides read TGTGCCAGCAGCCTCGGGGTGAATGAAAAACTGTTTTTT.

The chain links TRBV25-1 to TRBJ1-5, with D unresolved. Germline-derived CDR1 and CDR2 are MGHDK and SYGVNS. The germline V and J ends were trimmed by 1 base and 1 base, with 17 bases remaining between them. CDR3 length: 18 amino acids. The CDR3 is CASSECQITYMSNQPQHF. The CDR3 bases are TGTGCCAGCAGTGAATGCCAGATAACCTATATGAGCAATCAGCCCCAGCATTTT.

The chain recombines TRBV20-1 with TRBJ2-3; 11 bases align to TRBD2. The CDR3 is 11 amino acids. The J segment lost 11 bases and the V segment lost 6 bases, leaving 4 bases of the junction unmatched. Per the germline V gene, CDR1 is DFQATT and CDR2 is SNEGSKA (reference sequence). This chain's CDR3 is CSARSGGGQYF. The CDR3 nucleotides are TGCAGTGCCCGTAGCGGGGGGGGGCAGTATTTT.

The gene calls are TRBV5-1 and TRBJ2-5, with TRBD2 matching over 8 bases. In germline, CDR1 is SGHRS, CDR2 YFSETQ. CDR3 length: 13 amino acids. The V segment lost 5 bases and the J segment 7 bases; nucleotides outside the gene matches: 7. Here the CDR3 DNA reads TGCGCCAGCAGTCAAGCGGGAGAGGCGACCCAGTACTTC. Protein sequence: CASSQAGEATQYF.

This clone came up once. V usage is TRBV28 and J usage is TRBJ1-4, with TRBD1 matching over 7 bases. The V and J ends lost 0 bases and 8 bases, in that order; junction bases with no gene match: 9. This CDR3 is built from 16 residues. The germline V gene has CDR1 MDHEN and CDR2 SYDVKM. CDR3 DNA: TGTGCCAGCAGTTTATGGGGGACAGCAGCAGGGGAAAAACTGTTTTTT. Translating it yields CASSLWGTAAGEKLFF.

This chain links TRBV10-3 with TRBJ1-1, with D perhaps TRBD1 (5 bases). The CDR3 covers 13 residues. Looked up from germline, CDR1 is ENHRY and CDR2 is SYGVKD. The V and J ends lost 7 bases and 0 bases respectively, with 9 bases between them. The chain's CDR3 is CAIKGLLNTEAFF. Written as DNA, the CDR3 is TGTGCCATCAAGGGGCTTTTGAACACTGAAGCTTTCTTT.

The chain employs TRBV28 and TRBJ1-3; D ambiguous. The CDR3 loop spans 15 amino acids. The germline V and J ends were trimmed by 4 bases and 0 bases, with 10 bases remaining between them. From germline, CDR1 is MDHEN and CDR2 SYDVKM. This chain's CDR3 is CASSSLGSSGNTIYF. The CDR3 DNA sequence: TGTGCCAGCAGTTCCCTAGGCAGCTCTGGAAACACCATATATTTT.

V usage is TRBV28 and J usage is TRBJ1-5; TRBD1 aligns across 8 bases. Germline V lookup: CDR1 MDHEN, CDR2 SYDVKM. Germline trimming cut 6 bases from V and 0 bases from J; bases unmatched to any gene: 10. This CDR3 comprises 17 residues. DNA for the CDR3: TGTGCCAGCAGCCCAGGCCCGACAGGGGATAGCAATCAGCCCCAGCATTTT. It yields the protein CASSPGPTGDSNQPQHF. The full variable domain, rest sourced from reference TRBV28 and TRBJ1-5, is DVKVTQSSRYLVKRTGEKVFLECVQDMDHENMFWYRQDPGLGLRLIYFSYDVKMKEKGDIPEGYSVSREKKERFSLILESASTNQTSMYLCASSPGPTGDSNQPQHFGDGTRLSIL.

The chain uses TRBV6-6 and TRBJ1-1; possibly TRBD1 for D (5 bases). Germline V gives CDR1 MNHNY, CDR2 SVGAGI (reference sequence). The CDR3 length is 14 residues. Trimming removed 8 bases at V and 2 bases at J, with 15 bases between. The CDR3 here is CASYLSGVNTEAFF. The CDR3 coding sequence is TGTGCCAGCTATCTCTCGGGGGTCAACACTGAAGCTTTCTTT.

The V call is TRBV5-1, the J call TRBJ1-4; unclear D gene. V lost 0 bases to trimming and J lost 3 bases, with 12 bases between them. The germline gives CDR1 SGHRS, CDR2 YFSETQ. The CDR3 covers 16 residues. The CDR3 region is CASSLALGWANEKLFF. The CDR3, as DNA: TGCGCCAGCAGCTTGGCCCTGGGGTGGGCTAATGAAAAACTGTTTTTT.

The chain combines TRBV18 with TRBJ2-1; 8 positions match TRBD2. CDR1 is KGHSH and CDR2 is LQKENI in the germline V gene. This CDR3 is 15 amino acids long. V lost 3 bases to trimming and J lost 3 bases; unmatched junction nucleotides: 4. The CDR3 loop is CASSPLLAVYNEQFF. In nucleotides, the CDR3 is TGTGCCAGCTCACCGTTACTAGCGGTCTACAATGAGCAGTTCTTC.

This sequence joins TRBV24-1 and TRBJ2-1; TRBD1 agrees at 10 bases. CDR1 and CDR2 from the germline V gene are KGHDR and SFDVKD. The CDR3 is 15 amino acids. Germline trimming cut 3 bases from V and 5 bases from J; bases unmatched to any gene: 3. The CDR3 nucleotides are TGTGCCACCAGTGATCCCGGGACAGGGGACAATGAGCAGTTCTTC. It translates to CATSDPGTGDNEQFF.

The rearrangement uses TRBV6-5 and TRBJ1-2; 7 bases fit TRBD1. Trimming cost V 2 bases and J 2 bases; bases outside gene matches: 8. Germline values: CDR1 MNHEY, CDR2 SVGAGI. CDR3 length: 16 residues. CDR3 sequence: CASSYNPETGNYGYTF. CDR3 bases: TGTGCCAGCAGTTACAACCCAGAGACAGGGAACTATGGCTACACCTTC.